These 22 T cell receptor beta chains originate from one sample sequenced in a study of cytomegalovirus exposure and HLA in healthy donors. The repertoire was sequenced with immunoSEQ multiplex PCR; TCRdb's copy has only in-frame clones and lacks some. The sample has roughly 56,000 clones; about 91% are singletons. The material sequenced was PBMCs. These receptors originate from a woman aged 30 to 39 in good health and CMV-seronegative.

The chain combines TRBV7-2 with TRBJ2-5; TRBD2 agrees at 12 bases. Germline V CDR1 and CDR2: SGHTA, FQGNSA. There are 16 residues in the CDR3. J lost 3 bases, V lost 5 bases, and 7 bases had no gene match. CDR3: CASSRTSGAGEETQYF. The CDR3 region has the DNA TGTGCCAGCAGCCGGACTAGCGGGGCAGGGGAAGAGACCCAGTACTTC.

J is TRBJ2-2 and V is TRBV2; 7 bases line up with TRBD2. CDR1 and CDR2 (germline): SNHLY, FYNNEI. This CDR3 is built from 14 residues. The V and J ends lost 7 bases and 7 bases, in that order; junction bases with no gene match: 9. The CDR3 coding sequence is TGTGCCAGCACTGGCGGGAGATCGGTCGGGGAGCTGTTTTTT. It is translated as CASTGGRSVGELFF. Looking up the rest from reference TRBV2 and TRBJ2-2 gives the full variable domain: EPEVTQTPSHQVTQMGQEVILRCVPISNHLYFYWYRQILGQKVEFLVSFYNNEISEKSEIFDDQFSVERPDGSNFTLKIRSTKLEDSAMYFCASTGGRSVGELFFGEGSRLTVL.

This rearrangement joins TRBV6-1 to TRBJ1-5, with TRBD1 identical over 9 bases. Germline lookup yields CDR1 MNHNS and CDR2 SASEGT. V dropped 8 bases and J dropped 6; count of bases not matched to a gene: 8. This CDR3 has 14 residues. The CDR3 loop reads CASHRDRVGQPQHF. The CDR3 DNA sequence: TGTGCCAGCCACCGGGACAGGGTCGGTCAGCCCCAGCATTTT.

Remarks on this clone: A junction end diverges from the germline sequence, so it may reflect a read error. The chain links TRBV12-5 to TRBJ2-5, with TRBD2 matching 15 bases. CDR3 length: 16 residues. Germline V lookup: CDR1 LGHNT, CDR2 FRNRAP. Here the CDR3 DNA reads TGTGCTAGTGGTTTAGGACTAGCGGGAGGGGAAGAGACCAAGTACTTC. Translated: CASGLGLAGGEETKYF.

CDR3 in DNA: TGTGCCACCAGCAGAGATCTAGCGGGAAACACCGGGGAGCTGTTTTTT. Translated: CATSRDLAGNTGELFF. J is TRBJ2-2 and V is TRBV15; TRBD2 matches 9 bases. V lost 0 bases to trimming and J lost 2 bases; unmatched junction nucleotides: 1. Looked up from germline, CDR1 is LNHNV and CDR2 is YYDKDF (reference sequence). This CDR3 spans 16 amino acids.

The rearrangement uses TRBV29-1 and TRBJ1-5, with D perhaps matching TRBD1 (6 bases). Trimming removed 6 bases at V and 6 bases at J, with 18 bases between. CDR3 size: 14 residues. Germline loops: CDR1 SQVTM, CDR2 ANQGSEA. The CDR3 sequence: CSVQSEQGGQPQHF. The DNA of the CDR3 is TGCAGCGTCCAATCAGAACAGGGTGGTCAGCCCCAGCATTTT.

V usage is TRBV5-1 and J usage is TRBJ2-6; D call uncertain. The CDR3 is made up of 15 amino acids. Germline values: CDR1 SGHRS, CDR2 YFSETQ. V shed 1 base and J shed 0 bases, with 5 bases lying between them. This CDR3 is CASSLYPSGANVLTF. The CDR3 nucleotides read TGCGCCAGCAGCTTGTATCCCTCTGGGGCCAACGTCCTGACTTTC.

The chain couples TRBV5-1 to TRBJ2-1, with TRBD1 identical over 8 bases. Trimming at V came to 4 bases and at J to 7 bases, leaving 7 bases not matched to a gene. The germline V gene has CDR1 SGHRS and CDR2 YFSETQ. The CDR3 sequence is 14 residues long. The CDR3 DNA follows: TGCGCCAGCAGCCACGGGACAGGAGGGAATGAGCAGTTCTTC. It translates to CASSHGTGGNEQFF.

The V gene is TRBV19, the J gene TRBJ2-3, with TRBD1 identical over 7 bases. In germline, CDR1 is LNHDA, CDR2 SQIVND (reference sequence). The length of the CDR3 is 16 residues. V was clipped by 3 bases and J by 2 bases; unmatched bases: 8. The CDR3 region has the DNA TGTGCCAGTAGTATCAAAAACAGGGGATACACAGATACGCAGTATTTT. Amino acids: CASSIKNRGYTDTQYF.

This clone was seen only once. The chain couples TRBV27 to TRBJ2-2, with 10 positions matching TRBD2. The CDR3 totals 14 residues. Germline lookup yields CDR1 MNHEY and CDR2 SMNVEV (reference sequence). The V and J ends lost 6 bases and 7 bases, in that order; junction bases with no gene match: 5. For the CDR3, the DNA is TGTGCCAGCAGCCCGGGACTAGCGAACGGGGAGCTGTTTTTT. It is translated as CASSPGLANGELFF.

The V and J genes are TRBV30 and TRBJ2-2; D may be TRBD2 (7 bases). CDR1 GTSNPN and CDR2 SVGIG come from the germline V gene (reference sequence). The CDR3 has 14 residues. V was cut by 8 bases and J by 4 bases, with 17 bases left in between. CDR3 bases: TGTGCCCATTCGGGGGGCGAGGCCACCGGGGAGCTGTTTTTT. As protein: CAHSGGEATGELFF.

This clone appeared a few times. The J gene is TRBJ2-3, the V gene TRBV19; 13 bases are a match to TRBD2. The CDR3 contains 18 residues. V dropped 3 bases and J dropped 0; count of bases not matched to a gene: 6. Per germline, CDR1 LNHDA and CDR2 SQIVND (reference sequence). DNA of the CDR3: TGTGCCAGTAGTATTAAACTAGCGGGAGGGCCTAGCACAGATACGCAGTATTTT. It codes for CASSIKLAGGPSTDTQYF. The full variable domain, with the rest looked up from reference TRBV19 and TRBJ2-3, is DGGITQSPKYLFRKEGQNVTLSCEQNLNHDAMYWYRQDPGQGLRLIYYSQIVNDFQKGDIAEGYSVSREKKESFPLTVTSAQKNPTAFYLCASSIKLAGGPSTDTQYFGPGTRLTVL.

The chain combines TRBV2 with TRBJ1-2; 7 positions match TRBD1. This CDR3 has 14 residues. Germline V gene lookup returns CDR1 SNHLY and CDR2 FYNNEI. V shed 3 bases and J 3 bases; nucleotides not matched to a gene: 4. DNA for the CDR3: TGTGCCAGCAGTGACCAGGGGGTAGACTATGGCTACACCTTC. It codes for CASSDQGVDYGYTF.

The V and J genes are TRBV28 and TRBJ2-7, with 8 bases fitting TRBD1. This CDR3 contains 13 residues. Germline V gene sequence: CDR1 MDHEN, CDR2 SYDVKM. After removal of 5 bases from V and 6 bases from J, the junction contained 6 bases not matched to a gene. CDR3 sequence: CASSIYDRGEQYF. Written as DNA, the CDR3 is TGTGCCAGCAGTATATATGACAGGGGCGAGCAGTACTTC.

The chain employs TRBV4-3 and TRBJ2-2, with D uncertain. The CDR3 length is 16 residues. CDR1 is LGHNA, CDR2 YSLEER, per germline. The V gene lost 7 bases and the J gene lost 3 bases, with 18 bases spanning the gap. In DNA, the CDR3 is TGCGCCAGCATGAGAGAATATTGGCTAGACACCGGGGAGCTGTTTTTT. Translated: CASMREYWLDTGELFF.

The chain is built from TRBV29-1 and TRBJ2-7, with 7 positions matching TRBD1. The CDR3 spans 13 residues. Germline V CDR1 and CDR2: SQVTM, ANQGSEA. Germline trimming cut 2 bases from V and 6 bases from J; bases unmatched to any gene: 7. The CDR3 DNA reads TGCAGCGTTGAAACATGGACAGGACGCGAGCAGTACTTC. Its translation is CSVETWTGREQYF.

This clone was observed a few times. The rearrangement uses TRBV5-5 and TRBJ1-2; D is uncertain. The CDR3 has 13 residues. The germline gives CDR1 SGHKS, CDR2 YYEKEE (reference sequence). V was trimmed by 0 bases and J by 8 bases, leaving 11 bases between them. The CDR3 sequence is CASSLGGPRGYTF. DNA of the CDR3: TGTGCCAGCAGCTTGGGCGGGCCGAGGGGCTACACCTTC.

The chain links TRBV27 to TRBJ2-1; TRBD2 agrees at 9 bases. V shed 6 bases, J shed 4 bases, and the junction held 7 bases outside the gene matches. Germline V gene sequence: CDR1 MNHEY, CDR2 SMNVEV (reference sequence). There are 15 residues in the CDR3. The CDR3 region has the DNA TGTGCCAGCAGCCGCACTAGCGGGCCTTACAATGAGCAGTTCTTC. It encodes CASSRTSGPYNEQFF.

The chain uses TRBV6-1 and TRBJ1-5; 8 nucleotides align to TRBD1. This CDR3 has 15 amino acids. Germline V gene lookup returns CDR1 MNHNS and CDR2 SASEGT. The trim removed 9 bases at V and 7 bases at J, leaving 14 bases unmatched. CDR3 coding DNA: TGTGCCAGTCTTTCCGTCGGGACAGGTAGACAGCCCCAGCATTTT. Translating it yields CASLSVGTGRQPQHF.

V usage is TRBV6-6 and J usage is TRBJ1-2, with D hard to call. The V gene lost 6 bases and the J gene lost 8 bases, with 13 bases spanning the gap. Germline V gene sequence: CDR1 MNHNY, CDR2 SVGAGI (reference sequence). The CDR3 covers 12 residues. CDR3 loop: CASRVGEGGYTF. In nucleotides, the CDR3 is TGTGCCAGCAGAGTCGGGGAGGGCGGCTACACCTTC.

V gene TRBV6-1 combines with J gene TRBJ1-2, with D unclear. CDR3 size: 11 residues. The V end lost 5 bases, the J end lost 5 bases, and 6 bases lay between the germline ends. The germline V gene encodes CDR1 MNHNS and CDR2 SASEGT. CDR3 in amino acids: CASSREYGYTF. The CDR3 bases are TGTGCCAGCAGTCGGGAGTATGGCTACACCTTC.

The chain uses TRBV5-8 and TRBJ2-1, with 14 bases fitting TRBD2. The germline V gene has CDR1 SGHTS and CDR2 YDEGEE. V shed 5 bases, J shed 12 bases, and the junction held 7 bases outside the gene matches. The CDR3 covers 14 residues. The CDR3 bases are TGTGCCAGCAGGGCCGGGACTAGCGGGAGAGGGCAGTTCTTC. Its protein is CASRAGTSGRGQFF.